The 24 T cell receptor beta chains given below trace back to one sample, sequenced in a study of blood T cell repertoires in COVID-19. Some clones are missing from TCRdb's copy, which holds only in-frame ones; the method was immunoSEQ multiplex PCR. The table lists 65,000 to 90,000 clones, around 80% of them singletons, with about 26% in the top ten. The sequencing sample was made of peripheral blood. The receptors come from a man between 60 and 75 years old with active or convalescent COVID-19.

The chain links TRBV4-3 to TRBJ1-6, with TRBD1 as a possible D gene (6 bases). With 0 bases removed from V and 5 bases from J, the gap between germline ends came to 17 bases. The CDR3 has 18 amino acids. CDR1 is LGHNA and CDR2 is YSLEER in the germline V gene. This CDR3 is CASSQERQVVFNNSPLHF. The CDR3 DNA sequence: TGCGCCAGCAGCCAAGAGCGACAGGTTGTGTTTAATAATTCACCCCTCCACTTT.

The J gene is TRBJ1-2, the V gene TRBV11-2, with D maybe TRBD1 (5 bases). Trimming took off 0 bases at V and 0 bases at J, with 8 bases between the two ends. CDR1 and CDR2 from the germline V gene are SGHAT and FQNNGV. The CDR3 consists of 15 residues. The chain's CDR3 is CASSLEKGTNYGYTF. The CDR3 DNA reads TGTGCCAGCAGCTTAGAAAAGGGGACTAACTATGGCTACACCTTC.

J is TRBJ1-2 and V is TRBV19, with D maybe TRBD1 (6 bases). CDR3 size: 16 residues. V dropped 0 bases and J dropped 6 bases, with 17 bases sitting between them. In germline, CDR1 is LNHDA, CDR2 SQIVND (reference sequence). The CDR3 loop is CASSIDLFTGRNGYTF. The CDR3 DNA reads as TGTGCCAGTAGTATAGATCTATTTACAGGGCGGAATGGCTACACCTTC.

The chain combines TRBV7-9 with TRBJ1-2; D gene ambiguous. The CDR3 totals 15 residues. Per the germline V gene, CDR1 is SEHNR and CDR2 is FQNEAQ (reference sequence). Trimming shortened V by 3 bases and J by 0 bases, and 11 bases separated the two germline ends. CDR3 loop: CASSFSNRANYGYTF. CDR3 bases: TGTGCCAGCAGCTTCTCCAACAGAGCTAACTATGGCTACACCTTC.

The J gene is TRBJ2-7, the V gene TRBV2, with 12 bases identical to TRBD1. V was pared by 7 bases and J by 1 base, with 5 bases of the junction left unmatched. The CDR3 is 15 residues long. The V gene's germline CDR1 is SNHLY and CDR2 FYNNEI. CDR3 loop: CASKGQGAQSYEQYF. The DNA of the CDR3 is TGTGCCAGCAAGGGACAGGGGGCCCAATCCTACGAGCAGTACTTC. Using reference TRBV2 and TRBJ2-7 for the parts outside the CDR3, the full variable domain is EPEVTQTPSHQVTQMGQEVILRCVPISNHLYFYWYRQILGQKVEFLVSFYNNEISEKSEIFDDQFSVERPDGSNFTLKIRSTKLEDSAMYFCASKGQGAQSYEQYFGPGTRLTVT.

This clone came up once. The DNA of the CDR3 is TGTGCCAGCAGTTACCCACCTGGGACAGACATTTACGAGCAGTACTTC. Its protein product is CASSYPPGTDIYEQYF. This chain links TRBV6-2 or TRBV6-3 with TRBJ2-7; 7 bases agree with TRBD1. Germline lookup yields CDR1 MNHEY and CDR2 SVGEGT. The CDR3 consists of 16 residues. The junction had 11 bases not matched to a gene; V was cut back by 2 bases and J by 4 bases.

The genes are TRBV28 and TRBJ1-5; 7 bases map to TRBD1. The germline V gene encodes CDR1 MDHEN and CDR2 SYDVKM. CDR3 length: 14 residues. After removal of 7 bases from V and 6 bases from J, the junction contained 9 bases not matched to a gene. In DNA, the CDR3 is TGTGCCAGCACCCGTACAGGGGACGGTCAGCCCCAGCATTTT. Amino acids: CASTRTGDGQPQHF. The whole variable domain, remainder taken from reference TRBV28 and TRBJ1-5, is DVKVTQSSRYLVKRTGEKVFLECVQDMDHENMFWYRQDPGLGLRLIYFSYDVKMKEKGDIPEGYSVSREKKERFSLILESASTNQTSMYLCASTRTGDGQPQHFGDGTRLSIL.

This rearrangement joins TRBV11-2 to TRBJ1-1; 7 bases are a match to TRBD1. The CDR3 has 12 residues. With V trimmed by 0 bases and J by 11 bases, 3 bases remained unmatched. CDR1 SGHAT and CDR2 FQNNGV come from the germline V gene. CDR3 nucleotides: TGTGCCAGCAGCTTAGAAACAGGGGTGGCTTTCTTT. Amino acids: CASSLETGVAFF.

The genes are TRBV6-5 and TRBJ1-6; perhaps TRBD1 as D (6 bases). Germline V lookup: CDR1 MNHEY, CDR2 SVGAGI. Trimming left V 6 bases short and J 14 bases short, with 23 bases between. CDR3 length equals 15 residues. The CDR3 DNA follows: TGTGCCAGCAGCTTAATCCGGGACACCCCAGAGGCCCTCCACTTT. It codes for CASSLIRDTPEALHF.

This clone was seen more than once but under ten times. This chain connects TRBV28 to TRBJ1-1; no reliable D call. V shed 6 bases and J shed 1 base, with 15 bases lying between them. The CDR3 covers 15 residues. The germline CDR1 and CDR2 sequences are MDHEN and SYDVKM. The CDR3 loop is CASSPWGGGNTEAFF. For the CDR3, the DNA is TGTGCCAGCAGCCCATGGGGAGGAGGGAACACTGAAGCTTTCTTT.

The chain employs TRBV5-1 and TRBJ2-7; D call uncertain. This CDR3 has 15 residues. V lost 5 bases and J lost 4, with 19 bases in between. Germline V gives CDR1 SGHRS, CDR2 YFSETQ. The CDR3 reads CASRWVMQDTYEQYF. The CDR3 nucleotides read TGCGCCAGCAGGTGGGTCATGCAGGATACGTACGAGCAGTACTTC.

The chain couples TRBV13 to TRBJ2-7; 10 bases are shared with TRBD1. This CDR3 is 13 amino acids long. The germline V gene has CDR1 PRHDT and CDR2 FYEKMQ (reference sequence). Trimming took 6 bases from V and 7 from J; bases not matched to a gene: 6. DNA for the CDR3: TGTGCCAGCAGGGTACCGGGACAGGGGGAGCAGTACTTC. This translates into CASRVPGQGEQYF.

The chain has TRBV2 and TRBJ2-1; D gene ambiguous. Trimming took off 6 bases at V and 1 base at J, with 16 bases between the two ends. The CDR3 covers 16 residues. The V gene's germline CDR1 is SNHLY and CDR2 FYNNEI. The CDR3: CASSPSATVSYNEQFF. The CDR3 bases are TGTGCCAGCAGCCCCTCGGCGACTGTTTCCTACAATGAGCAGTTCTTC.

The chain employs TRBV6-5 and TRBJ1-6, with 11 positions matching TRBD1. With 5 bases clipped from V and 11 bases from J, the junction kept 2 bases outside the gene matches. Germline CDR1 reads MNHEY; CDR2 reads SVGAGI. The CDR3 is made up of 13 amino acids. The CDR3 DNA is TGTGCCAGCAGTCGGGACAGGGGGACACCCCTCCACTTT. Translating it yields CASSRDRGTPLHF.

This chain joins TRBV5-6 and TRBJ2-3; the match to TRBD1 covers 7 bases. The V gene's germline CDR1 is SGHDT and CDR2 YYEEEE. The CDR3 runs to 16 residues. The V and J ends lost 4 bases and 1 base, in that order; junction bases with no gene match: 9. In DNA form, the CDR3 reads TGTGCCAGCAGCGACTACAGGGGACCCGGCACAGATACGCAGTATTTT. Encoded protein: CASSDYRGPGTDTQYF.

V and J are TRBV29-1 and TRBJ1-4, with TRBD1 matching over 10 bases. This CDR3 has 14 amino acids. V lost 5 bases to trimming and J lost 8 bases; unmatched junction nucleotides: 8. Germline V gene sequence: CDR1 SQVTM, CDR2 ANQGSEA. CDR3 nucleotides: TGCAGCGTTCGGGACAGGGGATTGGACGAAAAACTGTTTTTT. It yields the protein CSVRDRGLDEKLFF. The full variable domain, with the rest looked up from reference TRBV29-1 and TRBJ1-4, is SAVISQKPSRDICQRGTSLTIQCQVDSQVTMMFWYRQQPGQSLTLIATANQGSEATYESGFVIDKFPISRPNLTFSTLTVSNMSPEDSSIYLCSVRDRGLDEKLFFGSGTQLSVL.

This chain connects TRBV4-2 to TRBJ2-7, with D possibly TRBD1 on 7 matching bases. V dropped 4 bases and J dropped 0 bases, with 13 bases sitting between them. The CDR3 is made up of 15 amino acids. Germline CDR1 LGHNA, CDR2 YNFKEQ. CDR3: CASSRPQGGSYEQYF. Written as DNA, the CDR3 is TGTGCCAGCAGCCGACCCCAGGGGGGCTCCTACGAGCAGTACTTC.

The rearrangement uses TRBV6-6 and TRBJ1-2; D ambiguous. V shed 6 bases and J shed 1 base, with 12 bases lying between them. Looked up from germline, CDR1 is MNHNY and CDR2 is SVGAGI (reference sequence). The CDR3 length is 14 residues. This chain's CDR3 is CASSNPTGNYGYTF. CDR3 coding DNA: TGTGCCAGCAGCAACCCCACCGGTAACTATGGCTACACCTTC.

This chain uses TRBV2 with TRBJ1-2, with D unclear. The CDR3 spans 13 residues. Trimming took 4 bases from V and 3 from J, leaving 9 bases between them. Germline V gives CDR1 SNHLY, CDR2 FYNNEI. The CDR3 region is CASSVEGYYGYTF. In DNA form, the CDR3 reads TGTGCCAGCAGTGTGGAGGGATACTATGGCTACACCTTC.

This clone was counted a single time. The V gene is TRBV30, the J gene TRBJ1-4, with a tentative D call TRBD1 (5 bases). Germline V CDR1 and CDR2: GTSNPN, SVGIG (reference sequence). The CDR3 length is 16 residues. V was trimmed by 4 bases and J by 8 bases, leaving 23 bases between them. CDR3 sequence: CAWKEGHLILREKLFF. The CDR3 DNA is TGTGCCTGGAAGGAGGGGCATTTAATTCTCAGGGAAAAACTGTTTTTT.

This clone appeared a single time. CDR3 loop: CASQTGPYEQYF. The CDR3 DNA sequence: TGTGCCAGCCAGACAGGGCCCTACGAGCAGTACTTC. The rearrangement uses TRBV27 and TRBJ2-7, with 7 bases lining up with TRBD1. The CDR3 sequence is 12 residues long. Germline loops: CDR1 MNHEY, CDR2 SMNVEV (reference sequence). The trim removed 8 bases at V and 2 bases at J, leaving 3 bases unmatched.

V and J are TRBV11-1 and TRBJ2-1; maybe TRBD1 (5 bases). Germline V gene lookup returns CDR1 SGHAT and CDR2 FQDESV (reference sequence). Between the trimmed V and J ends, which lost 3 bases and 4 bases, there was a span of 10 bases. The CDR3 extends over 14 amino acids. The CDR3 bases are TGTGCCAGCAGCTTTCGGACACAATACAATGAGCAGTTCTTC. Its translation: CASSFRTQYNEQFF.

V is TRBV29-1 and J is TRBJ2-5, with a weak D call TRBD1 (6 bases). From germline, CDR1 is SQVTM and CDR2 ANQGSEA. CDR3 length equals 13 residues. V gave up 3 bases and J gave up 2 bases, with 10 bases separating them. The CDR3 reads CSVDRQAQETQYF. CDR3 sequence (DNA): TGCAGCGTTGACCGACAGGCACAAGAGACCCAGTACTTC.

In this sample, this clone turned up a few times. The chain has TRBV4-1 and TRBJ2-7; a possible D gene is TRBD1 (5 bases). CDR1 and CDR2 from the germline V gene are MGHRA and YSYEKL. Trimming pared 0 bases from V and 3 bases from J, leaving 12 bases between. The length of the CDR3 is 15 residues. The CDR3 nucleotides are TGCGCCAGCAGCCAAGACTTTCTACAGGACTACGAGCAGTACTTC. It codes for CASSQDFLQDYEQYF.